These 5 T cell receptor beta chains were all obtained from the same sample, sequenced in a study of radiotherapy plus CTLA-4 blockade in lung cancer. The data were produced by immunoSEQ multiplex PCR, yet TCRdb's version contains in-frame clones alone and is incomplete. The table records around 56,000 clones, approximately 80% of them present only once. The sequences come from peripheral blood, collected from a patient treated with radiotherapy plus ipilimumab. The receptors shown here come from a human donor with non-small cell lung cancer who had a complete response to radiotherapy plus ipilimumab.

The J gene is TRBJ1-2, the V gene TRBV29-1; TRBD1 matches at 7 bases. J lost 2 bases, V lost 3 bases, and 6 bases had no gene match. This CDR3 has 14 amino acids. Germline values: CDR1 SQVTM, CDR2 ANQGSEA. The CDR3 region is CSVDMGQTNYGYTF. CDR3 bases: TGCAGCGTTGACATGGGACAGACAAACTATGGCTACACCTTC.

The chain links TRBV6-4 to TRBJ2-1; D is unclear. CDR1 is MRHNA and CDR2 is SNTAGT in the germline V gene. The length of the CDR3 is 15 residues. Trimming removed 0 bases at V and 1 base at J, with 7 bases between. The CDR3 spells CASSDSPESYNEQFF. CDR3 DNA sequence: TGTGCCAGCAGTGACTCACCAGAATCCTACAATGAGCAGTTCTTC.

This clone occurred a few times. Here the CDR3 reads CASSLTSGRASYNEQFF. In DNA, the CDR3 is TGTGCCAGCAGCTTAACTAGCGGGAGGGCCTCCTACAATGAGCAGTTCTTC. The chain carries TRBV7-2 and TRBJ2-1; 13 bases line up with TRBD2. The CDR3 length is 17 residues. Germline loops: CDR1 SGHTA, CDR2 FQGNSA. J was trimmed by 0 bases and V by 2 bases; bases with no gene match: 1.

This clone has only a few counts. The rearrangement links TRBV5-6 to TRBJ1-4; no firm D call. Germline V gives CDR1 SGHDT, CDR2 YYEEEE. Trimming cost V 3 bases and J 3 bases, with 15 bases left between them. The CDR3 runs 16 residues. CDR3 loop: CASSSEGVTANEKLFF. The CDR3 coding sequence is TGTGCCAGCAGCTCGGAGGGTGTGACGGCTAATGAAAAACTGTTTTTT.

V gene TRBV4-1 combines with J gene TRBJ1-5; 10 bases fit TRBD1. The junction had 5 bases not matched to a gene; V was cut back by 1 base and J by 2 bases. Germline V lookup: CDR1 MGHRA, CDR2 YSYEKL. The CDR3 length is 17 residues. The CDR3 is CASSQATGTGGNQPQHF. The CDR3 DNA follows: TGCGCCAGCAGCCAAGCCACCGGGACAGGGGGCAATCAGCCCCAGCATTTT.